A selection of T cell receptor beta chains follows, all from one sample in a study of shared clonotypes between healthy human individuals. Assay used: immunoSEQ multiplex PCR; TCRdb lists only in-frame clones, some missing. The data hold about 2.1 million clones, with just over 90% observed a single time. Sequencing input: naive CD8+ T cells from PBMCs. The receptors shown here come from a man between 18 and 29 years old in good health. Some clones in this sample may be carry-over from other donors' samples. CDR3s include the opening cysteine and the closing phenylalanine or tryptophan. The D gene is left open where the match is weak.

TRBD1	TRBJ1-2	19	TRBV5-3	TGTGCCAGAAGTTATAGTTTTGTCGTCAGACAGGGGGTTTGGTGTGGCTACACCTTC	CARSYSFVVRQGVWCGYTF
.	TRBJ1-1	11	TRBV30	TGTGCCTGGAGCCGGGAGGCTGAAGCTTTCTTT	CAWSREAEAFF
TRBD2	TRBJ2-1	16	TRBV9	TGTGCCAGCAGCGTAAAGGTGATAGCGGGAGTAGTTGAGCAGTTCTTC	CASSVKVIAGVVEQFF
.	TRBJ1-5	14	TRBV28	TGTGCCAGCAAGTTGGAGGGGTCTTATCAGCCCCAGCATTTT	CASKLEGSYQPQHF
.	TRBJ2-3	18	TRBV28	TGTGCCAGCAGCCTAAGGTCGTTGTTAGCAACAAGCACAGATACGCAGTATTTT	CASSLRSLLATSTDTQYF
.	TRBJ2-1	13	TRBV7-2	TGTGCCAGCAGCTTAGCGCGGCGGAATGAGCAGTTCTTC	CASSLARRNEQFF
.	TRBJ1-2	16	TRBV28	TGTGCCAGCAGTTTAAGGGGTTTTTCCTCTAAGTATGGCTACACCTTC	CASSLRGFSSKYGYTF
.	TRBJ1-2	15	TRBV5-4	TGTGCCAGCAGCTTGGCCGAGGGAGCTAACTATGGCTACACCTTC	CASSLAEGANYGYTF
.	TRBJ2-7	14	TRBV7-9	TGTGCCAGCAGCCCCGGCGGCCCGGTGCGGGAGCAGTACTTC	CASSPGGPVREQYF
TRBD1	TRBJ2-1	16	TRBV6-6	TGTGCCAGCAGTTCCTCAGGACAGGGGGGCTACAATGAGCAGTTCTTC	CASSSSGQGGYNEQFF
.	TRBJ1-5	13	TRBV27	TGTGCCAGCAGTTCGGAGGGCGATCAGCCCCAGCATTTT	CASSSEGDQPQHF
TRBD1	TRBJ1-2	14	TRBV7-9	TGTGCCAGCAGCTTAGGGGACAGTCTCTATGGCTACACCTTC	CASSLGDSLYGYTF
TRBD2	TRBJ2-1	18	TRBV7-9	TGTGCCAGCAGCTTGGCCCTCCGGGGCGGGAGCTCCTACAATGAGCAGTTCTTC	CASSLALRGGSSYNEQFF
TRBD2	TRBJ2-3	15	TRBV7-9	TGTGCCAGCAGCTACGGACTAGCGGTCACAGATACGCAGTATTTT	CASSYGLAVTDTQYF
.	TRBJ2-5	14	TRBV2	TGTGCCAGCAGTGTATGGGGATCTCAAGAGACCCAGTACTTC	CASSVWGSQETQYF
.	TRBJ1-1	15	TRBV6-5	TGTGCCAGCAGTTACTCGTGGGGAGGAGGGACTGAAGCTTTCTTT	CASSYSWGGGTEAFF
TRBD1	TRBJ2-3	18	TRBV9	TGTGCCAGCAGCGCCACCCTGTCGGACAGGGGAGGTCCAGATACGCAGTATTTT	CASSATLSDRGGPDTQYF
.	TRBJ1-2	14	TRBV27	TGTGCCAGCAGTTTGTCCAGAGCTAACTATGGCTACACCTTC	CASSLSRANYGYTF
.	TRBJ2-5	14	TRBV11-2	TGTGCCAGCCGATCAAAGGGCGCACGGGAGACCCAGTACTTC	CASRSKGARETQYF
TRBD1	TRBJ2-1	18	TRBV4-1	TGCGCCAGCAGCCATCCCGGCCTGGGACAGGGGGCCTACAATGAGCAGTTCTTC	CASSHPGLGQGAYNEQFF
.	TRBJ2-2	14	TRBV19	TGTGCCAGTAGTATAGGACTCTACACCGGGGAGCTGTTTTTT	CASSIGLYTGELFF
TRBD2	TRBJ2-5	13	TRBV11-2	TGTGCCAGCAATAGCGGGAGAAGAGAGACCCAGTACTTC	CASNSGRRETQYF
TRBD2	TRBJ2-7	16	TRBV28	TGTGCCAGCAGCCGGAGAGGGACTAGCGGAACCTACGAGCAGTACTTC	CASSRRGTSGTYEQYF